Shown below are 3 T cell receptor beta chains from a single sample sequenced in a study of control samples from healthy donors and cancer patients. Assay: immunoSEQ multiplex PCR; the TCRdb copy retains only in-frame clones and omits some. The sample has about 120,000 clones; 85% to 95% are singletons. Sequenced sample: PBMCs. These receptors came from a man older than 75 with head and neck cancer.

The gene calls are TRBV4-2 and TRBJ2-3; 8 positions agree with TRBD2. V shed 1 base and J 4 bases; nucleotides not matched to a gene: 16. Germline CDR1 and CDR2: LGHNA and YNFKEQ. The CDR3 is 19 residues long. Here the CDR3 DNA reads TGTGCCAGCAGCCAAGTAACCTTATCGGGCGGGGGGATGTCAGATACGCAGTATTTT. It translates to CASSQVTLSGGGMSDTQYF.

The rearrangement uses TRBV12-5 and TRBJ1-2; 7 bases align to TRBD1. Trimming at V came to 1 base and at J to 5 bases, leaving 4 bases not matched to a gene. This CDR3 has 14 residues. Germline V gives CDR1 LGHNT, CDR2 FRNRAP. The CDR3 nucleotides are TGTGCTAGTGGTTTGGGGACAGGCGGGTATGGCTACACCTTC. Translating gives CASGLGTGGYGYTF. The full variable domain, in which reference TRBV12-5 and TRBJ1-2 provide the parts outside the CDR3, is DARVTQTPRHKVTEMGQEVTMRCQPILGHNTVFWYRQTMMQGLELLAYFRNRAPLDDSGMPKDRFSAEMPDATLATLKIQPSEPRDSAVYFCASGLGTGGYGYTFGSGTRLTVV.

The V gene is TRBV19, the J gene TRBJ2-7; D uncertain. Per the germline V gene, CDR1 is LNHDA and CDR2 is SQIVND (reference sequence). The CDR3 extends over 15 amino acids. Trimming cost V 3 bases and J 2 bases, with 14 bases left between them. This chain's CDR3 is CASSMGRSLTYEQYF. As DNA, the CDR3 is TGTGCCAGTAGTATGGGCAGGTCGTTAACCTACGAGCAGTACTTC.